Sequencing of this TCR beta chain was carried out in a study of tumor-infiltrating lymphocytes in oesophageal squamous cell carcinoma. TCRdb itself ran the PCR reads through MiXCR, one entry per CDR3 protein. The data contain some 16,000 distinct CDR3 sequences, 40% to 55% of them seen just once; the ten biggest clones take up 23%. This clonotype has just a few counts. Trimming at V came to 2 bases and at J to 5 bases, leaving 2 bases not matched to a gene. The CDR3 is made up of 15 amino acids. Germline V gives CDR1 SGHTA, CDR2 FQGTGA. The chain couples TRBV7-3 to TRBJ2-1; 11 bases are a match to TRBD2. The clonotype was recovered from a male donor with esophageal squamous cell carcinoma. The sequencing input was esophageal tumor tissue. The CDR3 region has the DNA TGTGCCAGCAGCTTAGGGACTAGCGGCAACAATGAGCAGTTCTTC. It yields the protein CASSLGTSGNNEQFF.